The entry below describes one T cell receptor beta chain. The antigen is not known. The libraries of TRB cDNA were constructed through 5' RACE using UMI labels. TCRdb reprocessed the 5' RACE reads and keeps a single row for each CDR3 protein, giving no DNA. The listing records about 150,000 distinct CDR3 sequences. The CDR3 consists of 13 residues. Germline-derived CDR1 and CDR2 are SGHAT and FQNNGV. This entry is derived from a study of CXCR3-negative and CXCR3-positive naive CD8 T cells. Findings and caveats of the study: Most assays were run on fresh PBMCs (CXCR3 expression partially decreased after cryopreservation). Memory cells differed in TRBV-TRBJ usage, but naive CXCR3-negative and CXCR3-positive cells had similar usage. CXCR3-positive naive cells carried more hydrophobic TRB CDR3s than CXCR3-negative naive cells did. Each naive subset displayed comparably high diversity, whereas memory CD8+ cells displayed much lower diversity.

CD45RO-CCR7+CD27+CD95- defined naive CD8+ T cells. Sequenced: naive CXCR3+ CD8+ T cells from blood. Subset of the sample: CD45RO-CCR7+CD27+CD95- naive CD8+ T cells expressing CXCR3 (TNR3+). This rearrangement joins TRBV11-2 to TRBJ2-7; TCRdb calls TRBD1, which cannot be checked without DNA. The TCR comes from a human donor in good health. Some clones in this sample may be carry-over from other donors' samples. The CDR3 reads CASSKGTAYEQYF.